This T cell receptor (beta chain) was obtained from a study of T cell changes during pregnancy in multiple sclerosis. The data were produced by immunoSEQ multiplex PCR, yet TCRdb's version contains in-frame clones alone and is incomplete. The sample holds some 23,000 clones, less than 90% seen once. Germline CDR1 is MDHEN and CDR2 is SYDVKM. V lost 5 bases and J 4 bases, leaving 12 bases between the germline ends. This CDR3 has 14 residues. Sequenced material: CD4+ T cells from peripheral blood mononuclear cells, taken in the first trimester of pregnancy. The clonotype was recovered from a female donor in good health, enrolled as a control in a pregnancy study. V is TRBV28 and J is TRBJ1-5; D ambiguous. The CDR3 bases are TGTGCCAGCAGTCTTGGAGGGTCGAATCAGCCCCAGCATTTT. This codes for CASSLGGSNQPQHF.